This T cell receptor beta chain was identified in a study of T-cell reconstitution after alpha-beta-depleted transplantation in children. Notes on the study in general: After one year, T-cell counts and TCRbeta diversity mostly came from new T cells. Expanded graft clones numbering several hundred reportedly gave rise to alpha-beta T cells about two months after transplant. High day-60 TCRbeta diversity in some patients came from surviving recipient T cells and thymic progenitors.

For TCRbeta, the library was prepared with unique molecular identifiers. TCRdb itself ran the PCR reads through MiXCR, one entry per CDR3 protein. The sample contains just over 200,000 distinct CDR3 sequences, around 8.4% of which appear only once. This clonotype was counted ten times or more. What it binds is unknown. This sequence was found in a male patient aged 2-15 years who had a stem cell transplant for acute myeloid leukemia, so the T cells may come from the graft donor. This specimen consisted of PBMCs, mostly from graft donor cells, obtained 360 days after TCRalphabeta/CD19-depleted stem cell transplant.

CDR3 loop: CASSLDNLVTEAFF. CDR3 coding DNA: TGTGCCAGCAGTTTAGACAATTTAGTTACTGAAGCTTTCTTT. The chain joins TRBV12-3 or TRBV12-4 to TRBJ1-1; D gene unclear. CDR3 length equals 14 residues. Trimming pared 1 base from V and 5 bases from J, leaving 11 bases between.